The TCR beta chain under discussion was sequenced for a study of blood T cell repertoires in COVID-19. Study-level information: T cells, B-cell-depleted T cells, or PBMCs provided the cDNA or gDNA that served as material.

Generated by immunoSEQ multiplex PCR, the TCRdb table keeps only in-frame clones and is missing some. This table has 120,000 to 150,000 clones, about 88% appearing once. The TCR was taken from a human donor with acute or convalescent COVID-19. The donor label of this sample is uncertain. The sample consisted of peripheral blood.

The CDR3 spells CASSQASGEAFF. The CDR3 DNA sequence: TGTGCCAGCAGCCAAGCTTCGGGAGAAGCTTTCTTT. The chain joins TRBV3-1 (or the pseudogene TRBV3-2) to TRBJ1-1; D gene ambiguous. V was trimmed by 1 base and J by 8 bases, leaving 8 bases between them. The CDR3 is 12 residues long. The germline V gene has CDR1 LGHDT and CDR2 YNNKEL (reference sequence).